This TCR beta chain was identified in a study of control samples from healthy donors and cancer patients. The data were produced by immunoSEQ multiplex PCR, yet TCRdb's version contains in-frame clones alone and is incomplete. Seen here are around 20,000 clones, around 83% observed once, and the top ten hold approximately 40%. The CDR3 runs 13 residues. The V end was cut by 7 bases, the J end by 5 bases, with 12 bases between. Germline CDR1 is SNHLY and CDR2 is FYNNEI. Sequences were obtained from PBMCs. The V call is TRBV2, the J call TRBJ2-4, with D uncertain. The TCR originated in a man between 60 and 70 years old with head and neck cancer. In DNA form, the CDR3 reads TGTGCCAGCAAGGGTAGGGCCGAAAACATTCAGTACTTC. Protein product: CASKGRAENIQYF.